The following is a T cell receptor beta chain sequence with its context. Antigen: not known. The sample originates from a study of T cell responses to AZD1222 COVID-19 vaccine. Overall study: It was second doses at about 4 or about 12 weeks that were pooled. Overall study findings and caveats: Repertoires were obtained solely post-peak T cell response. Spike was spanned by vaccine-associated CD4 TCRs, which were dominant at 160-218 and 743-854.

Using immunoSEQ multiplex PCR, the repertoire was profiled, and TCRdb retains in-frame clones only, with some absent. This table has tens of thousands of clones, around nine tenths appearing once. Germline V lookup: CDR1 MRHNA, CDR2 SNTAGT. The length of the CDR3 is 14 residues. J was trimmed by 4 bases and V by 4 bases; bases with no gene match: 5. The sequencing used peripheral blood, collected on day 0 of AZD1222 vaccination. The chain carries TRBV6-4 and TRBJ1-2, with 8 positions matching TRBD1. This receptor was taken from an adult in good health. The CDR3 DNA reads as TGTGCCAGCAGTGTGACAGGGGCCCTCTATGGCTACACCTTC. It is translated as CASSVTGALYGYTF.